Each of the 25 T cell receptor beta chains below was sequenced from the same sample in a study of shared clonotypes between healthy human individuals. Sequenced by immunoSEQ multiplex PCR; TCRdb stores in-frame clones only, minus some. Among over a million clones listed, about four fifths were seen once. The sequencing sample was made of memory CD4+ T cells from PBMCs. Subset defined: CD45RA-negative fraction. The receptor set was obtained from a man younger than 30 in good health. Some clones in this sample may be carry-over from other donors' samples.

This clone was counted only a few times. The chain's CDR3 is CASSLGGYQPQHF. The CDR3 DNA sequence: TGTGCCAGCAGCTTGGGAGGTTATCAGCCCCAGCATTTT. The chain links TRBV5-5 to TRBJ1-5; D is unclear. V lost 0 bases to trimming and J lost 5 bases, with 6 bases between them. This CDR3 has 13 amino acids. Germline loops: CDR1 SGHKS, CDR2 YYEKEE (reference sequence).

This CDR3 is CASSARGSGTILLRYEQYF. In DNA, the CDR3 is TGTGCCAGCAGTGCTAGGGGTAGCGGGACCATCCTGTTAAGGTACGAGCAGTACTTC. This chain uses TRBV6-4 with TRBJ2-7, with 8 bases that match TRBD2. The CDR3 is 19 residues long. V gave up 4 bases and J gave up 4 bases; unmatched junction bases: 21. The germline gives CDR1 MRHNA, CDR2 SNTAGT.

This chain connects TRBV7-9 to TRBJ2-7; 7 nucleotides agree with TRBD2. The CDR3 is 16 amino acids. The V and J ends lost 4 bases and 1 base, in that order; junction bases with no gene match: 10. CDR1 and CDR2 from the germline V gene are SEHNR and FQNEAQ (reference sequence). The CDR3 nucleotides are TGTGCCAGCAGCTCCCCGACTAGCATGGGATCCTACGAGCAGTACTTC. Its protein product is CASSSPTSMGSYEQYF.

Details on this clone: Different DNA sequences within this sample yield the same CDR3. The chain employs TRBV15 and TRBJ2-2; no clear D gene. Germline assignment: CDR1 LNHNV and CDR2 YYDKDF (reference sequence). Trimming shortened V by 0 bases and J by 5 bases, and 4 bases separated the two germline ends. The CDR3 totals 13 residues. The DNA of the CDR3 is TGTGCCACCAGCAGAGATCGGACCGGGGAGCTGTTTTTT. As protein: CATSRDRTGELFF.

This chain uses TRBV12-5 with TRBJ2-1; 11 nucleotides agree with TRBD2. Per germline, CDR1 LGHNT and CDR2 FRNRAP. The J segment lost 8 bases and the V segment lost 5 bases, leaving 11 bases of the junction unmatched. The CDR3 is 16 residues long. CDR3 nucleotides: TGTGCTAGTGGTATATCATCTAGCGGGAGGAGACATGAGCAGTTCTTC. This translates into CASGISSSGRRHEQFF.

Of note for this clone: At the DNA level, this CDR3 is encoded by other sequences in the same sample as well. The genes are TRBV15 and TRBJ2-7, with 9 bases fitting TRBD1. Germline trimming cut 6 bases from V and 3 bases from J; bases unmatched to any gene: 3. The CDR3 has 13 amino acids. Germline loops: CDR1 LNHNV, CDR2 YYDKDF (reference sequence). The CDR3 DNA follows: TGTGCCACCAGTCGGGACAGGGTCTACGAGCAGTACTTC. As protein: CATSRDRVYEQYF.

The chain recombines TRBV4-2 with TRBJ2-1, with 8 bases identical to TRBD2. The CDR3 is 18 amino acids. After removal of 3 bases from V and 4 bases from J, the junction contained 14 bases not matched to a gene. Germline CDR1 LGHNA, CDR2 YNFKEQ. The CDR3 coding sequence is TGTGCCAGCAGCCACTCCGGGGGGGCGGCGGGAGAGTACAATGAGCAGTTCTTC. Protein product: CASSHSGGAAGEYNEQFF.

The chain is built from TRBV29-1 and TRBJ2-3; TRBD2 matches 8 bases. In germline, CDR1 is SQVTM, CDR2 ANQGSEA. J was trimmed by 3 bases and V by 4 bases; bases with no gene match: 15. The CDR3 is made up of 17 amino acids. The CDR3 sequence is CSVGNLVSAGATDTQYF. In nucleotides, the CDR3 is TGCAGCGTTGGCAATTTGGTGTCAGCGGGAGCGACAGATACGCAGTATTTT.

This clone appeared a few times. This chain connects TRBV5-1 to TRBJ1-1, with D perhaps TRBD1 (5 bases). V lost 3 bases, J lost 0 bases, and 9 bases lay in between. The CDR3 spans 14 residues. Germline assignment: CDR1 SGHRS and CDR2 YFSETQ. The CDR3 reads CASSSQVVNTEAFF. The CDR3 coding sequence is TGCGCCAGCAGCTCACAGGTAGTGAACACTGAAGCTTTCTTT.

J is TRBJ1-1 and V is TRBV27, with D unresolved. The CDR3 runs 15 residues. The V gene's germline CDR1 is MNHEY and CDR2 SMNVEV (reference sequence). Trimming took 1 base from V and 1 from J, leaving 10 bases between them. CDR3 nucleotide sequence: TGTGCCAGCAGTTTATGGACGGGCCCGAACACTGAAGCTTTCTTT. Its translation is CASSLWTGPNTEAFF.

This clone was counted once. This chain uses TRBV5-1 with TRBJ2-7; D not certain. Deletions cut 1 base from V and 7 bases from J, with 9 bases between. Germline V gives CDR1 SGHRS, CDR2 YFSETQ. This CDR3 has 12 residues. CDR3 sequence: CASSLTMGEQYF. The DNA for the CDR3 is TGCGCCAGCAGCTTGACCATGGGGGAGCAGTACTTC.

CDR3 DNA sequence: TGTGCCAGCAGCTTAAACGGGGGTGCAAAAGAGACCCAGTACTTC. It yields the protein CASSLNGGAKETQYF. This chain connects TRBV7-2 to TRBJ2-5; TRBD2 might be the D (6 bases). The V gene's germline CDR1 is SGHTA and CDR2 FQGNSA. Trimming left V 2 bases short and J 3 bases short, with 13 bases between. There are 15 residues in the CDR3. Using reference TRBV7-2 and TRBJ2-5 for the parts outside the CDR3, the full variable domain is GAGVSQSPSNKVTEKGKDVELRCDPISGHTALYWYRQSLGQGLEFLIYFQGNSAPDKSGLPSDRFSAERTGGSVSTLTIQRTQQEDSAVYLCASSLNGGAKETQYFGPGTRLLVL.

The gene calls are TRBV4-2 and TRBJ2-1; 9 bases align to TRBD2. The junction had 11 bases not matched to a gene; V was cut back by 1 base and J by 7 bases. This CDR3 spans 17 amino acids. The germline CDR1 and CDR2 sequences are LGHNA and YNFKEQ. The CDR3 loop is CASSQVINLAGKNEQFF. CDR3 bases: TGTGCCAGCAGCCAAGTGATCAATCTAGCGGGAAAAAATGAGCAGTTCTTC.

The rearrangement links TRBV5-1 to TRBJ2-7; D gene ambiguous. V lost 3 bases to trimming and J lost 2 bases, with 9 bases between them. Germline CDR1 reads SGHRS; CDR2 reads YFSETQ. The CDR3 covers 13 residues. Here the CDR3 reads CASSSTRTYEQYF. The CDR3 nucleotides read TGCGCCAGCAGCTCGACACGTACCTACGAGCAGTACTTC.

The table lists this clone with a count of one. This rearrangement joins TRBV7-6 to TRBJ2-2; 13 nucleotides agree with TRBD2. The J segment lost 3 bases and the V segment lost 2 bases, leaving 6 bases of the junction unmatched. Germline lookup yields CDR1 SGHVS and CDR2 FNYEAQ. This CDR3 comprises 18 residues. CDR3 protein: CASSLSGLAGRDTGELFF. The CDR3 bases are TGTGCCAGCAGCTTATCGGGACTAGCGGGGAGGGACACCGGGGAGCTGTTTTTT.

The chain links TRBV10-3 to TRBJ2-2; TRBD2 aligns across 8 bases. The trim removed 0 bases at V and 9 bases at J, leaving 6 bases unmatched. This CDR3 has 15 residues. Germline V gene sequence: CDR1 ENHRY, CDR2 SYGVKD. The chain's CDR3 is CAISESRVAGWELFF. Written as DNA, the CDR3 is TGTGCCATCAGTGAGTCGAGGGTAGCGGGATGGGAGCTGTTTTTT.

V gene TRBV7-8 combines with J gene TRBJ1-2; the D is unclear. V lost 1 base, J lost 5 bases, and 8 bases lay in between. Germline lookup yields CDR1 SGHVS and CDR2 FQNEAQ. The CDR3 is 13 residues long. CDR3 residues: CASSLGVGYGYTF. CDR3 bases: TGTGCCAGCAGCTTAGGTGTGGGATATGGCTACACCTTC.

With respect to this clone: Relative to the germline gene, one junction end is altered; a read error may explain this. CDR3 nucleotide sequence: TGTGCCAGCAGAACGACGGACAGGTCGGAAAGGTTC. This gives the protein CASRTTDRSERF. This chain joins TRBV28 and TRBJ2-7; 7 nucleotides agree with TRBD1. CDR3 length: 12 amino acids. In germline, CDR1 is MDHEN, CDR2 SYDVKM.

Here the CDR3 DNA reads TGTGCCAGCAGTTTATCCGGGCTTGGGGCCAACGTCCTGACTTTC. Residues: CASSLSGLGANVLTF. The chain links TRBV27 to TRBJ2-6; D call uncertain. This CDR3 is built from 15 residues. Germline CDR1 reads MNHEY; CDR2 reads SMNVEV (reference sequence). The V end lost 0 bases, the J end lost 3 bases, and 6 bases lay between the germline ends.

This clone was seen a few times. The chain couples TRBV30 to TRBJ1-1; D is unclear. From germline, CDR1 is GTSNPN and CDR2 SVGIG (reference sequence). The CDR3 contains 14 residues. Between the trimmed V and J ends, which lost 3 bases and 1 base, there was a span of 12 bases. CDR3 nucleotide sequence: TGTGCCTGGAGGGGGTGGGCCCCGAACACTGAAGCTTTCTTT. Protein: CAWRGWAPNTEAFF.

V is TRBV29-1 and J is TRBJ1-1; no clear D. Trimming took 5 bases from V and 2 from J, leaving 12 bases between them. Germline V CDR1 and CDR2: SQVTM, ANQGSEA. The CDR3 has 13 residues. CDR3 region: CSVTLTGNTEAFF. The CDR3 DNA reads as TGCAGCGTTACCCTGACTGGAAACACTGAAGCTTTCTTT. Full variable domain (missing parts from reference TRBV29-1 and TRBJ1-1): SAVISQKPSRDICQRGTSLTIQCQVDSQVTMMFWYRQQPGQSLTLIATANQGSEATYESGFVIDKFPISRPNLTFSTLTVSNMSPEDSSIYLCSVTLTGNTEAFFGQGTRLTVV.

To note about this clone: Just one base apart from a much larger clone, this may be a read error. Other DNA sequences from this sample encode an identical CDR3 as well. J is TRBJ1-2 and V is TRBV5-4; 7 bases are shared with TRBD1. The CDR3 has 13 amino acids. Germline V lookup: CDR1 SGHNT, CDR2 YYREEE (reference sequence). V shed 4 bases and J 2 bases; nucleotides not matched to a gene: 2. The chain's CDR3 is CASSPDRNYGYTF. CDR3 in DNA: TGTGCCAGCAGCCCGGACAGGAACTATGGCTACACCTTC.

This sequence joins TRBV9 and TRBJ2-7, with 11 bases matching TRBD1. The germline V gene has CDR1 SGDLS and CDR2 YYNGEE. The CDR3 contains 15 residues. The V and J ends lost 4 bases and 7 bases, in that order; junction bases with no gene match: 10. CDR3 DNA sequence: TGTGCCAGCAGCACTACCGGGACAGGGGGTGAGGAGCAGTACTTC. It translates to CASSTTGTGGEEQYF.

The rearrangement links TRBV5-4 to TRBJ2-3, with 7 bases matching TRBD2. The CDR3 is 15 amino acids. Trimming at V came to 2 bases and at J to 6 bases, leaving 9 bases not matched to a gene. Germline loops: CDR1 SGHNT, CDR2 YYREEE (reference sequence). Here the CDR3 reads CASSFGGSVSDTQYF. CDR3 coding DNA: TGTGCCAGCAGCTTTGGCGGGAGTGTGAGTGATACGCAGTATTTT.

The chain carries TRBV6-1 and TRBJ1-3; 7 nucleotides line up with TRBD1. The trim removed 5 bases at V and 4 bases at J, leaving 5 bases unmatched. Per the germline V gene, CDR1 is MNHNS and CDR2 is SASEGT. The CDR3 has 14 residues. The CDR3 loop is CASSSTGEGNTIYF. The CDR3 nucleotides are TGTGCCAGCAGTTCAACAGGGGAAGGAAACACCATATATTTT.